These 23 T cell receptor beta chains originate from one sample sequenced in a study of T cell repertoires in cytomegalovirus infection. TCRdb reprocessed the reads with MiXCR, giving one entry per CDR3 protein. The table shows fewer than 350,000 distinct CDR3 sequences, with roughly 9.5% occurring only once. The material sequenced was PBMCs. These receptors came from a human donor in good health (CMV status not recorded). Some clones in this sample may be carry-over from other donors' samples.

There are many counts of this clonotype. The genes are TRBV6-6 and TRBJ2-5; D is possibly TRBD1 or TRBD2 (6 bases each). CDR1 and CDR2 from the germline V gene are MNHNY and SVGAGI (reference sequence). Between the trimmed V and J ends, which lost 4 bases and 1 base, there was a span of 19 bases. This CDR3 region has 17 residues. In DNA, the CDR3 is TGTGCCAGCAGTTCCGGGGGCTACTCCACCGCCCAAGAGACCCAGTACTTC. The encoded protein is CASSSGGYSTAQETQYF.

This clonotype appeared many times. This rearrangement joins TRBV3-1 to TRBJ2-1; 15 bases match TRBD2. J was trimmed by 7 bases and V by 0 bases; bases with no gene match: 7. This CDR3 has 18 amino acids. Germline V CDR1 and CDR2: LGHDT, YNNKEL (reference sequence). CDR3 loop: CASSQDKGLAGGPNEQFF. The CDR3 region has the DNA TGTGCCAGCAGCCAAGACAAAGGACTAGCGGGAGGGCCAAATGAGCAGTTCTTC.

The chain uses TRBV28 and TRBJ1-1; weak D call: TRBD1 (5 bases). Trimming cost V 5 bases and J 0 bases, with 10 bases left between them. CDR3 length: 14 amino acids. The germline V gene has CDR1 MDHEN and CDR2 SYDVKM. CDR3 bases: TGTGCCAGCAGTCCCCAGACAGTGAACACTGAAGCTTTCTTT. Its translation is CASSPQTVNTEAFF.

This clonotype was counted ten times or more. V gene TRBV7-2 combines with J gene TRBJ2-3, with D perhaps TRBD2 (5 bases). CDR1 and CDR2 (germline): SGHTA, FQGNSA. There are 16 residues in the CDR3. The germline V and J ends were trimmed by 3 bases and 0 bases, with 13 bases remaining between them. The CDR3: CASSLSGRPSTDTQYF. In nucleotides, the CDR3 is TGTGCCAGCAGCTTGAGCGGAAGACCTAGCACAGATACGCAGTATTTT.

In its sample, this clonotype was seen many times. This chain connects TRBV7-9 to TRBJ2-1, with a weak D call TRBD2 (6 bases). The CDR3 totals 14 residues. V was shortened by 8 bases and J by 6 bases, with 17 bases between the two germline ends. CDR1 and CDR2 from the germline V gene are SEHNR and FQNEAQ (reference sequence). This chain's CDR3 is CASFGSRRPNEQFF. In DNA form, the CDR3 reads TGTGCCAGCTTCGGGAGTAGGCGTCCCAATGAGCAGTTCTTC.

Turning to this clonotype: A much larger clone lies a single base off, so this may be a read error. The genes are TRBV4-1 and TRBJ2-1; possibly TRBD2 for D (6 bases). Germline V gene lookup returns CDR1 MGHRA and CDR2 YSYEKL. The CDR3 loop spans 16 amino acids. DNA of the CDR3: TGTGCCAGCAGCCAAAGGAGGGCCAGCACCTACAATGAGCAGTTCTTC. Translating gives CASSQRRASTYNEQFF.

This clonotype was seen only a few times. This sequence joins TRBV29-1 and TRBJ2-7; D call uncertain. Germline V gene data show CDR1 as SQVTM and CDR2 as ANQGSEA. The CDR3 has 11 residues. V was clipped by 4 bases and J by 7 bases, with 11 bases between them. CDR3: CSVGRPTEQYF. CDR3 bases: TGCAGCGTTGGCCGTCCGACGGAGCAGTACTTC.

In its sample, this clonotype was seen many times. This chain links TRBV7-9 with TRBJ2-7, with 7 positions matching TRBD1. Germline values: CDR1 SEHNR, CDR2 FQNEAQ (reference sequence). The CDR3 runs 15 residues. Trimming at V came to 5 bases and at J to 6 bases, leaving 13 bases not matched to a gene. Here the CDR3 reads CASSPTGAKPGEQYF. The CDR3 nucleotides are TGTGCCAGCAGCCCCACAGGGGCGAAACCTGGCGAGCAGTACTTC.

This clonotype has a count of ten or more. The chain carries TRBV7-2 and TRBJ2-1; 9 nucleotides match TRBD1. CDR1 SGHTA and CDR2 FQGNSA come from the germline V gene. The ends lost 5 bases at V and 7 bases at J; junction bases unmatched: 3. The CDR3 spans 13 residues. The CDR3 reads CASSNDRGNEQFF. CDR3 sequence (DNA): TGTGCCAGCAGCAACGACAGGGGGAATGAGCAGTTCTTC.

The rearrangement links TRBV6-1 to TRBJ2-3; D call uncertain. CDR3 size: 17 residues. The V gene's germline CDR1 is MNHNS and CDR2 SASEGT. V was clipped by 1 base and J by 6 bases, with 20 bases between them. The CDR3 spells CASSEVVRATLTDTQYF. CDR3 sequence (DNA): TGTGCCAGCAGTGAAGTAGTTCGGGCTACCCTAACGGATACGCAGTATTTT.

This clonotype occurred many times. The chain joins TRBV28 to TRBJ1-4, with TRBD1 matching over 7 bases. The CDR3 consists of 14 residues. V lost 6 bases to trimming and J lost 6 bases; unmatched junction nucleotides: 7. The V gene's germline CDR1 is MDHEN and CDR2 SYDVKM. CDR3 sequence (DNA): TGTGCCAGCAGACTCGGGACAGCTCATGAAAAACTGTTTTTT. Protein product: CASRLGTAHEKLFF.

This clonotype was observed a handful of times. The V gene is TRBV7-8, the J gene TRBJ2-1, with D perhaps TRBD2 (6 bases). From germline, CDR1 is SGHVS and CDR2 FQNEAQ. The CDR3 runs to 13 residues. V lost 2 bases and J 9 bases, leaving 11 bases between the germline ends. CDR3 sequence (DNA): TGTGCCAGCAGCTTATTGGAGGGAACTGAGCAGTTCTTC. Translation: CASSLLEGTEQFF.

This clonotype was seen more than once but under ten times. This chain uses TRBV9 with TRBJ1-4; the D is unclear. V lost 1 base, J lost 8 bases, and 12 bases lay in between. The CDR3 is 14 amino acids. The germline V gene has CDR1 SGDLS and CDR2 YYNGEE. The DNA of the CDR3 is TGTGCCAGCAGCGTATCAGATTACCAGGAAAAACTGTTTTTT. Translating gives CASSVSDYQEKLFF.

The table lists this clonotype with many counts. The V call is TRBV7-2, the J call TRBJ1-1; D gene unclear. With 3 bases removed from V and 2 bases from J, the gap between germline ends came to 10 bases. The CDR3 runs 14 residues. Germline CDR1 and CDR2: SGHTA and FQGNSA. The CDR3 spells CASSLSSLNTEAFF. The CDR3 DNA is TGTGCCAGCAGCTTGTCCAGCTTAAACACTGAAGCTTTCTTT.

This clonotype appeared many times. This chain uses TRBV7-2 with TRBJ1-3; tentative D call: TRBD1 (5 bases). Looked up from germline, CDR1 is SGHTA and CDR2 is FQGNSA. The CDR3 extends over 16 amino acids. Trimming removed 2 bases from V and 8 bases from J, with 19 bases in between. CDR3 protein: CASSLSRGSAWDTIYF. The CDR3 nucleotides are TGTGCCAGCAGCTTAAGTCGGGGCTCAGCTTGGGACACCATATATTTT.

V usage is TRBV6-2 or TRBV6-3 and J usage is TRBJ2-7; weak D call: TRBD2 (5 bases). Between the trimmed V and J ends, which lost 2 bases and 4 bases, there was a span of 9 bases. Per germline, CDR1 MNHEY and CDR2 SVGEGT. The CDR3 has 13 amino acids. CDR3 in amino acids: CASSYDYQYEQYF. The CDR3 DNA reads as TGTGCCAGCAGTTACGACTATCAGTACGAGCAGTACTTC.

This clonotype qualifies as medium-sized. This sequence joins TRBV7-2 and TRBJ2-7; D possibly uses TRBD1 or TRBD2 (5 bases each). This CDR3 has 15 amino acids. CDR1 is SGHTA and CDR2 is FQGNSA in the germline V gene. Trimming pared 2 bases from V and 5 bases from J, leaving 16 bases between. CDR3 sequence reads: CASSLRGASRDEQYF. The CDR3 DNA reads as TGTGCCAGCAGCTTACGAGGTGCTAGCAGGGACGAGCAGTACTTC. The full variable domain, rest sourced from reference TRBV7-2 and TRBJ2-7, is GAGVSQSPSNKVTEKGKDVELRCDPISGHTALYWYRQSLGQGLEFLIYFQGNSAPDKSGLPSDRFSAERTGGSVSTLTIQRTQQEDSAVYLCASSLRGASRDEQYFGPGTRLTVT.

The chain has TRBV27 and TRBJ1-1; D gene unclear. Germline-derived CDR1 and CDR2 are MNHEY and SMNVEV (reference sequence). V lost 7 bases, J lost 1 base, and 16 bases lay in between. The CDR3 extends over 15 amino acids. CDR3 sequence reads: CASTTLPGQNTEAFF. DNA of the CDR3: TGTGCCAGCACTACCCTCCCCGGGCAGAACACTGAAGCTTTCTTT.

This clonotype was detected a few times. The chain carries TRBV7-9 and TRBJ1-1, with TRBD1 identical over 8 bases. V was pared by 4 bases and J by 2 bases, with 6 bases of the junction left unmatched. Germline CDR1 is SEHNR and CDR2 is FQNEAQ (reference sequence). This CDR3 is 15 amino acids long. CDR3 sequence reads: CASSSTGGGNTEAFF. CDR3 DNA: TGTGCCAGCAGCTCAACAGGGGGTGGTAACACTGAAGCTTTCTTT. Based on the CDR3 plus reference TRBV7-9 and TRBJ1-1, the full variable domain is DTGVSQNPRHKITKRGQNVTFRCDPISEHNRLYWYRQTLGQGPEFLTYFQNEAQLEKSRLLSDRFSAERPKGSFSTLEIQRTEQGDSAMYLCASSSTGGGNTEAFFGQGTRLTVV.

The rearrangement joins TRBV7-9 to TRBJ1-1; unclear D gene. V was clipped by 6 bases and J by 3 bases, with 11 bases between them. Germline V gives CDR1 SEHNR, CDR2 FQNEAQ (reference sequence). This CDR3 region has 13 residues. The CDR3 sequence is CASRGKMDTEAFF. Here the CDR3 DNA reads TGTGCCAGCAGAGGGAAAATGGACACTGAAGCTTTCTTT.

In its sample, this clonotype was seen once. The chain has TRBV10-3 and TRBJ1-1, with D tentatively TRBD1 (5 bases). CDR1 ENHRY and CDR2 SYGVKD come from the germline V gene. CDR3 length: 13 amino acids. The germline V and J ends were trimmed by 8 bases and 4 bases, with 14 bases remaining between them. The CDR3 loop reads CAIGWGGGTEAFF. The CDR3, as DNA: TGTGCCATCGGTTGGGGGGGAGGCACTGAAGCTTTCTTT.

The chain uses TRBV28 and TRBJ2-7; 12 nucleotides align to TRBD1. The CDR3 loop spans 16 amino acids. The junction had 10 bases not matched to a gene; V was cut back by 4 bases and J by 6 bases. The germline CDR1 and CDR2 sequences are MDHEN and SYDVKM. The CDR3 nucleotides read TGTGCCAGCAGTTCATCCGGGACAGGGGGCTTTCGCGAGCAGTACTTC. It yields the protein CASSSSGTGGFREQYF.

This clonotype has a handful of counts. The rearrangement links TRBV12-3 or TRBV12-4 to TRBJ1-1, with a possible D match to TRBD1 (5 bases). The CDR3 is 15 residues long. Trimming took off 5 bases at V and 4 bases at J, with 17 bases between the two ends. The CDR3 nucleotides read TGTGCCAGCAGTGAGGGACCTACCTTAGGCACTGAAGCTTTCTTT. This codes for CASSEGPTLGTEAFF.